What follows are 19 T cell receptor beta chains derived from one specimen sequenced in a study of blood T cell repertoires in COVID-19. Using immunoSEQ multiplex PCR, the repertoire was profiled, and TCRdb retains in-frame clones only, with some absent. The top ten clones hold around 6.9% of a sample with 30,000 to 40,000 clones, almost 90% of them seen once. Sequenced sample: peripheral blood. These receptors were collected from a human donor in a cohort sampled during active COVID-19.

On this clone itself: A read error may produce the germline difference seen at one junction end. The CDR3 DNA sequence: TGTGCCACCAGCAGAGATACTGGCAGCGGGCCCACGAACTTC. As protein: CATSRDTGSGPTNF. The V and J genes are TRBV15 and TRBJ2-7, with D tentatively TRBD2 (6 bases). CDR3 length: 14 amino acids. Germline loops: CDR1 LNHNV, CDR2 YYDKDF (reference sequence). The whole variable domain, filled in from reference TRBV15 and TRBJ2-7, reads DAMVIQNPRYQVTQFGKPVTLSCSQTLNHNVMYWYQQKSSQAPKLLFHYYDKDFNNEADTPDNFQSRRPNTSFCFLDIRSPGLGDTAMYLCATSRDTGSGPTNFGPGTRLTVT.

This chain uses TRBV7-3 with TRBJ2-2; D is ambiguous. The CDR3 length is 12 residues. The V gene lost 5 bases and the J gene lost 6 bases, with 7 bases spanning the gap. The V gene's germline CDR1 is SGHTA and CDR2 FQGTGA. The CDR3 sequence is CASSLWPGELFF. The CDR3 DNA is TGTGCCAGCAGCCTCTGGCCCGGGGAGCTGTTTTTT.

The chain joins TRBV19 to TRBJ2-5, with 9 bases aligning to TRBD2. The V segment lost 3 bases and the J segment 4 bases; nucleotides outside the gene matches: 12. The CDR3 loop spans 17 amino acids. Germline V lookup: CDR1 LNHDA, CDR2 SQIVND (reference sequence). DNA for the CDR3: TGTGCCAGTAGTATTACCTCAGCGGGAGGTTATGGAGAGACCCAGTACTTC. Translation: CASSITSAGGYGETQYF.

This clone rates as large (0.1 to 1%). V and J are TRBV5-6 and TRBJ1-2, with D perhaps TRBD1 (5 bases). Germline values: CDR1 SGHDT, CDR2 YYEEEE. The CDR3 is 15 residues long. The V end was cut by 1 base, the J end by 4 bases, with 14 bases between. Written as DNA, the CDR3 is TGTGCCAGCAGCTTGCATCCCACAGGCCTCTATGGCTACACCTTC. It translates to CASSLHPTGLYGYTF.

The chain couples TRBV13 to TRBJ2-1, with 8 bases matching TRBD2. V trimming: 4 bases; J trimming: 4 bases; junction bases outside the gene matches: 6. This CDR3 spans 15 amino acids. The germline CDR1 and CDR2 sequences are PRHDT and FYEKMQ (reference sequence). CDR3 amino acids: CASSSTGTSYNEQFF. In DNA, the CDR3 is TGTGCCAGCAGCTCAACCGGGACTAGTTACAATGAGCAGTTCTTC. Together with reference TRBV13 and TRBJ2-1, the CDR3 gives the full variable domain: AAGVIQSPRHLIKEKRETATLKCYPIPRHDTVYWYQQGPGQDPQFLISFYEKMQSDKGSIPDRFSAQQFSDYHSELNMSSLELGDSALYFCASSSTGTSYNEQFFGPGTRLTVL.

The rearrangement uses TRBV28 and TRBJ1-5; TRBD1 matches at 8 bases. Germline-derived CDR1 and CDR2 are MDHEN and SYDVKM. CDR3 size: 14 residues. The ends lost 5 bases at V and 7 bases at J; junction bases unmatched: 7. This CDR3 is CASSTGGGRQPQHF. The CDR3, as DNA: TGTGCCAGCAGTACAGGGGGGGGCCGGCAGCCCCAGCATTTT.

This chain joins TRBV27 and TRBJ2-5, with D possibly TRBD1 on 5 matching bases. Trimming took 5 bases from V and 4 from J, leaving 11 bases between them. This CDR3 has 13 amino acids. Germline values: CDR1 MNHEY, CDR2 SMNVEV (reference sequence). CDR3 in amino acids: CASSPDTGETQYF. CDR3 sequence (DNA): TGTGCCAGCAGTCCGGACACCGGAGAGACCCAGTACTTC.

The chain couples TRBV5-1 to TRBJ2-3; TRBD2 matches at 11 bases. The CDR3 spans 15 residues. The germline gives CDR1 SGHRS, CDR2 YFSETQ. J gave up 4 bases and V 5 bases, and 6 bases lay outside the gene matches. In nucleotides, the CDR3 is TGCGCCAGCAGACCTAGCGGGGGGAACCCAGATACGCAGTATTTT. This sequence encodes CASRPSGGNPDTQYF.

This clone was recorded once. This chain uses TRBV7-2 with TRBJ1-5; 8 nucleotides match TRBD1. The CDR3 loop spans 15 amino acids. Looked up from germline, CDR1 is SGHTA and CDR2 is FQGNSA. V was clipped by 6 bases and J by 7 bases; unmatched bases: 11. The CDR3 nucleotides read TGTGCCAGCAGATCGGGACAGGTGGGGGGACAGCCCCAGCATTTT. This sequence encodes CASRSGQVGGQPQHF.

The chain uses TRBV2 and TRBJ2-2, with D perhaps TRBD1 (5 bases). Germline V gene sequence: CDR1 SNHLY, CDR2 FYNNEI. CDR3 length: 15 amino acids. Trimming removed 2 bases from V and 5 bases from J, with 12 bases in between. CDR3 protein: CASSEQQARTGELFF. CDR3 nucleotides: TGTGCCAGCAGTGAACAACAGGCGAGGACCGGGGAGCTGTTTTTT.

This clone turned up a few times. This rearrangement joins TRBV9 to TRBJ2-5; weak D call: TRBD2 (5 bases). The CDR3 covers 14 residues. Trimming removed 0 bases at V and 5 bases at J, with 11 bases between. From germline, CDR1 is SGDLS and CDR2 YYNGEE. CDR3 coding DNA: TGTGCCAGCAGCGTAGCCGTTGGCGGGGAGACCCAGTACTTC. Its protein product is CASSVAVGGETQYF.

The V gene is TRBV7-2, the J gene TRBJ2-2; 10 bases align to TRBD2. The CDR3 has 16 amino acids. CDR1 is SGHTA, CDR2 FQGNSA, per germline. V dropped 2 bases and J dropped 6; count of bases not matched to a gene: 6. DNA for the CDR3: TGTGCCAGCAGCTTACGCAGCGGGGGGGCCGCCGGGGAGCTGTTTTTT. Amino acids: CASSLRSGGAAGELFF.

The chain is built from TRBV7-8 and TRBJ2-2, with 11 positions matching TRBD2. This CDR3 has 17 amino acids. Trimming took 5 bases from V and 7 from J; bases not matched to a gene: 12. Germline V gene lookup returns CDR1 SGHVS and CDR2 FQNEAQ. The CDR3 nucleotides read TGTGCCAGCAGCCCCGAGGGTAAACTAGCGGGAGTCGGGGAGCTGTTTTTT. This encodes CASSPEGKLAGVGELFF.

Concerning this clone itself: The sample has other DNA sequences that encode this CDR3 too. The chain joins TRBV7-6 to TRBJ2-7; 7 nucleotides match TRBD1. The CDR3 totals 14 residues. In germline, CDR1 is SGHVS, CDR2 FNYEAQ. Trimming removed 1 base from V and 2 bases from J; junction bases left unmatched: 2. In nucleotides, the CDR3 is TGTGCCAGCAGCTTAGGACAGGGAACCTACGAGCAGTACTTC. Translated, it gives CASSLGQGTYEQYF.

V and J are TRBV18 and TRBJ2-5; no clear D gene. The CDR3 runs to 14 residues. The germline V gene has CDR1 KGHSH and CDR2 LQKENI. V dropped 2 bases and J dropped 6 bases, with 13 bases sitting between them. In nucleotides, the CDR3 is TGTGCCAGCTCACCATCTAGTAATATAAAGACCCAGTACTTC. This encodes CASSPSSNIKTQYF.

J is TRBJ2-7 and V is TRBV21-1; TRBD1 is the table's D call, not checked against the DNA. TRBV21-1 is a known pseudogene. This CDR3 has 21 amino acids. CDR3 in DNA: TGTGCCAGCAGCAAAGGCGAGTTTGTAGGAGACAGGTCGTATAGCTCCTACGAGCAGTACTTC. Translation gives CASSKGEFVGDRSYSSYEQYF.

The gene calls are TRBV5-1 and TRBJ2-1, with a weak D call TRBD1 (7 bases). The V and J ends lost 0 bases and 3 bases respectively, with 13 bases between them. The CDR3 consists of 16 residues. The germline gives CDR1 SGHRS, CDR2 YFSETQ. CDR3 sequence (DNA): TGCGCCAGCAGCTTGGAGGGGGCTAGCGACTACAATGAGCAGTTCTTC. Translated, it gives CASSLEGASDYNEQFF.

The chain carries TRBV10-1 and TRBJ2-3, with 7 bases fitting TRBD1. Trimming cost V 6 bases and J 4 bases; bases outside gene matches: 16. The CDR3 sequence is 17 residues long. Germline V gene data show CDR1 as WNHNN and CDR2 as SYGVQD (reference sequence). CDR3 loop: CASRGGRDSFGADTQYF. The CDR3 DNA sequence: TGCGCCAGCAGAGGAGGACGGGACAGCTTCGGGGCAGATACGCAGTATTTT.

This chain connects TRBV2 to TRBJ1-3; D ambiguous. This CDR3 spans 13 amino acids. Trimming shortened V by 6 bases and J by 2 bases, and 8 bases separated the two germline ends. CDR1 and CDR2 (germline): SNHLY, FYNNEI. The CDR3 region is CASRDGTGNTIYF. DNA of the CDR3: TGTGCCAGCAGGGACGGGACTGGAAACACCATATATTTT.